This T cell receptor beta chain originates from a study of response to subunit inactivated influenza vaccine (dated by TCRdb to about 2018). For the wider study: To follow how T cells responded to a trivalent subunit inactivated influenza vaccine, the researchers relied on deep quantitative profiling of the T cell receptor repertoire.

Turning to this clonotype: There is no known antigen for this receptor. It has no much larger one-base neighbor in the sample; base qualities were not kept.

From V the trimming removes 8 bases and from J it removes 6 bases, while the gene matches leave 10 bases of the junction unaccounted for. According to the germline V gene, CDR1 reads SGHTA and CDR2 reads FQGNSA. From its cysteine to its phenylalanine, the CDR3 spans 13 amino acids. Kept here is only the CDR3 DNA, which spans 39 bases and is read in frame from base 1. Summary of the overall study and its limitations: It was suggested by the authors that each seasonal influenza vaccination may recruit only a limited number of new T cells.

Preparation of the library involved RT-PCR. This sample was sequenced with an Illumina HiSeq 2500. TCRdb redid the processing of the public reads, applying fastp at Q25 and MiXCR, and retained in-frame beta chains. Each CDR3 protein gets just one entry, which takes the most common genes and DNA from the rows behind it. The sample contains about 520,000 distinct CDR3 sequences, less than 7.5% of them found a single time. The top ten constitute around 13% of the sample. The receptor's source is a man between 50 and 75 years old who received an inactivated influenza vaccine. Donor details come from another sample of the same person, matched by shared clones. The chain was built from TRBV7-2 and TRBJ2-7; TRBD1 aligns with 7 central bases. The source was PBMCs from blood, collected less than 25 months after vaccination. The CDR3 in this case is CASRLTGVGEQYF. The bases read TGTGCCAGCCGCCTCACAGGGGTGGGCGAGCAGTACTTC. The CDR3 plus the reference TRBV7-2 and TRBJ2-7 genes for the other parts give the full variable domain: GAGVSQSPSNKVTEKGKDVELRCDPISGHTALYWYRQSLGQGLEFLIYFQGNSAPDKSGLPSDRFSAERTGGSVSTLTIQRTQQEDSAVYLCASRLTGVGEQYFGPGTRLTVT.